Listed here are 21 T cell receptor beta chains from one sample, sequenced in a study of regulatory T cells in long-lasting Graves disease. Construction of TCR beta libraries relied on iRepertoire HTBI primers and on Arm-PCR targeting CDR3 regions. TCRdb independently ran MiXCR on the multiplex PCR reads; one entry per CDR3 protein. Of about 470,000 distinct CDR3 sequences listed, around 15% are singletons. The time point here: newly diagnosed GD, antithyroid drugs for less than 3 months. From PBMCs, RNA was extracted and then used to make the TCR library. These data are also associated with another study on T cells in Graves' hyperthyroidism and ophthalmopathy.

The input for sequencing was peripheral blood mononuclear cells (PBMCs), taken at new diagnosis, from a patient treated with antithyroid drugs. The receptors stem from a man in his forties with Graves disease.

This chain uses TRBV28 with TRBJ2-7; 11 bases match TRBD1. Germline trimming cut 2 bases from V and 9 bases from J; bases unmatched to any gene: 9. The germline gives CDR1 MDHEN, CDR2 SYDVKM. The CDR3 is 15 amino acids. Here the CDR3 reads CASSLTGTGGFGQYF. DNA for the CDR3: TGTGCCAGCAGTTTAACCGGGACAGGGGGATTTGGGCAGTACTTC.

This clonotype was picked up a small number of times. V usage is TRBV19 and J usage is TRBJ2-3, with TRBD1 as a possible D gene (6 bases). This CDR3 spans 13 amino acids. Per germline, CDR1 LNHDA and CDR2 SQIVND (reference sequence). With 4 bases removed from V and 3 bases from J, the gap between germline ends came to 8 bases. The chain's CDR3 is CASSTRGTDTQYF. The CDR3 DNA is TGTGCCAGTAGTACCAGGGGTACAGATACGCAGTATTTT.

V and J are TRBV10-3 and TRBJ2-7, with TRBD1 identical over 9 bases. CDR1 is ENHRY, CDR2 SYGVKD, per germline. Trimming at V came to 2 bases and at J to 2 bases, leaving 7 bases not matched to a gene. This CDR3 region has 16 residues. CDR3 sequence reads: CAISERTGDGPYEQYF. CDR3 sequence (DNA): TGTGCCATCAGTGAGCGGACAGGGGACGGGCCCTACGAGCAGTACTTC.

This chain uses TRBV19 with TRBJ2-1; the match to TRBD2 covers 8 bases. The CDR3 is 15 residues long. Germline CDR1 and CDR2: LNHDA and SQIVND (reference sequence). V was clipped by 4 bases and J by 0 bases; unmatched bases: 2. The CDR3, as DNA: TGTGCCAGTAGTACGAGCGGGAGCTCCTACAATGAGCAGTTCTTC. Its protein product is CASSTSGSSYNEQFF.

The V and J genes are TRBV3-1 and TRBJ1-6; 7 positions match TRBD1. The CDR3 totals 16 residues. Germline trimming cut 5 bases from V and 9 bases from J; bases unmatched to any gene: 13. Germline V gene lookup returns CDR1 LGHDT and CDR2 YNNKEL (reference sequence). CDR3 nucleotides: TGTGCCAGCAGCAACCGACAGGGCCGGAGTGGTTCACCCCTCCACTTT. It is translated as CASSNRQGRSGSPLHF.

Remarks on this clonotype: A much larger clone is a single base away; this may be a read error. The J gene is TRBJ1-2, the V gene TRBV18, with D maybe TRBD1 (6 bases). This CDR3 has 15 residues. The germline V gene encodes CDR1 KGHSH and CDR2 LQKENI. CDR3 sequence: CASSPPPQGNYGHTF. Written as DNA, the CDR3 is TGTGCCAGCTCACCACCGCCCCAGGGGAACTATGGCCACACCTTC.

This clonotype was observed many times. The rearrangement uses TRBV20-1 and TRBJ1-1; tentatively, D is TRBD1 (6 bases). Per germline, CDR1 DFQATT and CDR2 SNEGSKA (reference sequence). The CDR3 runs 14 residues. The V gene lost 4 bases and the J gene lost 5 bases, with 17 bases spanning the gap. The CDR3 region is CSANLRGVGTEAFF. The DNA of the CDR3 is TGCAGTGCTAACCTGAGGGGGGTAGGAACTGAAGCTTTCTTT.

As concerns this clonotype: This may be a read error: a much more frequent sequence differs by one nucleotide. CDR3 bases: TGCAGTGCCCCGGACGACAAACTGTACACTGAAGCTTTCTTT. Protein sequence: CSAPDDKLYTEAFF. This sequence joins TRBV20-1 and TRBJ1-1, with D unclear. The CDR3 sequence is 14 residues long. CDR1 and CDR2 (germline): DFQATT, SNEGSKA (reference sequence). V was trimmed by 6 bases and J by 3 bases, leaving 17 bases between them.

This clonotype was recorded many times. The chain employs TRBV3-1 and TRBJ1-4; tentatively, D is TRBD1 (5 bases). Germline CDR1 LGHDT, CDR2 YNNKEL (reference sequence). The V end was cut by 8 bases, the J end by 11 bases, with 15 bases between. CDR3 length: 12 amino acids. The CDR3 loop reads CASGGYQWKLFF. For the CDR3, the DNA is TGTGCCAGCGGGGGTTATCAGTGGAAACTGTTTTTT.

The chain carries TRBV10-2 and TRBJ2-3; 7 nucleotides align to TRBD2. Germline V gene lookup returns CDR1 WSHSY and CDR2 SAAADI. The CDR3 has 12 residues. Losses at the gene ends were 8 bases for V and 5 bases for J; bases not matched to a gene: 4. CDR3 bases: TGCGCCAGCGGTATAGCGGGAGATACGCAGTATTTT. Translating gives CASGIAGDTQYF.

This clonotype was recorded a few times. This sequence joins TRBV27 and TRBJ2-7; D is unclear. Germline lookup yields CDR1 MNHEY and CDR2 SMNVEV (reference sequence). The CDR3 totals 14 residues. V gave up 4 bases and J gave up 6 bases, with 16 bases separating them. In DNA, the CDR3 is TGTGCCAGCAGTTCCACCCGAGTGGCTGTCGAGCAGTACTTC. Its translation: CASSSTRVAVEQYF.

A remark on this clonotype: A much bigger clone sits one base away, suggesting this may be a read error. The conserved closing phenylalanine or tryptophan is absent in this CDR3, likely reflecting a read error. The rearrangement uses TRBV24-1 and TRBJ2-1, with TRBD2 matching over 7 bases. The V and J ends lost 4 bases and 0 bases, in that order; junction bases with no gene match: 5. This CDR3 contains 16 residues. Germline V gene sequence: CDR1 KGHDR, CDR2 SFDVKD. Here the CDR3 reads CATSERAGNSYNEQFL. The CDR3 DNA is TGTGCCACCAGTGAAAGAGCGGGAAACTCCTACAATGAGCAGTTCCTC.

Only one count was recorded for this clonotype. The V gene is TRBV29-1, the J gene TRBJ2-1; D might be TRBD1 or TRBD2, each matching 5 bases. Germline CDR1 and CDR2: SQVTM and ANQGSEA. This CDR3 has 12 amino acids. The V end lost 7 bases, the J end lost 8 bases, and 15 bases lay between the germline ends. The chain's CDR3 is CSAEWGIDEQFF. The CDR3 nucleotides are TGCAGCGCCGAATGGGGGATCGATGAGCAGTTCTTC.

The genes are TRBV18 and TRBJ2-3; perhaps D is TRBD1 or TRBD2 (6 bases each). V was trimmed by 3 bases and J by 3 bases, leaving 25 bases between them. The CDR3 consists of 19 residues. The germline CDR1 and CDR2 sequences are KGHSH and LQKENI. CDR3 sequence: CASSPSSRGGGGQTDTQYF. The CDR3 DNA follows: TGTGCCAGCTCACCCTCCTCGCGGGGCGGTGGGGGCCAAACAGATACGCAGTATTTT.

The CDR3 region is CSAQKGRDGYTF. The DNA for the CDR3 is TGCAGTGCCCAGAAAGGGAGGGATGGCTACACCTTC. The chain employs TRBV20-1 and TRBJ1-2; no definite D call. Germline V lookup: CDR1 DFQATT, CDR2 SNEGSKA (reference sequence). V was trimmed by 6 bases and J by 6 bases, leaving 14 bases between them. The CDR3 has 12 residues.

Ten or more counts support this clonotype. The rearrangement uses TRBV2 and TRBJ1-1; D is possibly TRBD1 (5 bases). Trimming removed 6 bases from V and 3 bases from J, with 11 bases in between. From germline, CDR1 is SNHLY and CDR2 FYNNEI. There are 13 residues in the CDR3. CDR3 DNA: TGTGCCAGCAGGATGAGGGGTGACACTGAAGCTTTCTTT. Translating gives CASRMRGDTEAFF.

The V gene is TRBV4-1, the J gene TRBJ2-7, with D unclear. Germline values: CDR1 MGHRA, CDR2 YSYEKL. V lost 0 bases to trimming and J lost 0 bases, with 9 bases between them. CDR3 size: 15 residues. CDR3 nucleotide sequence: TGCGCCAGCAGCCAAGATCGCGGAGACTCCTACGAGCAGTACTTC. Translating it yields CASSQDRGDSYEQYF.

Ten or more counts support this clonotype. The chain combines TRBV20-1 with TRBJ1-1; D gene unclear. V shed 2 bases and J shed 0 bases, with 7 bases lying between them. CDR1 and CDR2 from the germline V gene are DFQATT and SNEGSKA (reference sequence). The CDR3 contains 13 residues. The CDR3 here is CSARRTVNTEAFF. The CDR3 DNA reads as TGCAGTGCTAGAAGGACGGTGAACACTGAAGCTTTCTTT.

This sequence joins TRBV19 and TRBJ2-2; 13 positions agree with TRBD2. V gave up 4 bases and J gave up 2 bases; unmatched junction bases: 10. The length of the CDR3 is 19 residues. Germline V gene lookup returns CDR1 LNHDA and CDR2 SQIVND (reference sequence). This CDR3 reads CASSTPRLAGGRNTGELFF. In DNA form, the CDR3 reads TGTGCCAGTAGTACTCCAAGACTAGCGGGAGGACGCAACACCGGGGAGCTGTTTTTT.

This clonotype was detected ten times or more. CDR3 protein: CATSGTSGRGTDTQYF. CDR3 DNA sequence: TGTGCCACCAGTGGAACGTCGGGGAGAGGCACAGATACGCAGTATTTT. The rearrangement links TRBV24-1 to TRBJ2-3, with D tentatively TRBD2 (5 bases). V shed 5 bases and J shed 1 base, with 15 bases lying between them. The CDR3 runs to 16 residues. Germline CDR1 reads KGHDR; CDR2 reads SFDVKD.

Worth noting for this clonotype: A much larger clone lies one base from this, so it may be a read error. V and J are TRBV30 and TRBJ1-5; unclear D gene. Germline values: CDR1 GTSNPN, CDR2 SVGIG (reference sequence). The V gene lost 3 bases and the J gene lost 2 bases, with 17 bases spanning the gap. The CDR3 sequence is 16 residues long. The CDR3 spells CAWSPSGVSGNQPQHF. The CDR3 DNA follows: TGTGCCTGGAGCCCATCTGGGGTATCGGGCAATCAGCCCCAGCATTTT.